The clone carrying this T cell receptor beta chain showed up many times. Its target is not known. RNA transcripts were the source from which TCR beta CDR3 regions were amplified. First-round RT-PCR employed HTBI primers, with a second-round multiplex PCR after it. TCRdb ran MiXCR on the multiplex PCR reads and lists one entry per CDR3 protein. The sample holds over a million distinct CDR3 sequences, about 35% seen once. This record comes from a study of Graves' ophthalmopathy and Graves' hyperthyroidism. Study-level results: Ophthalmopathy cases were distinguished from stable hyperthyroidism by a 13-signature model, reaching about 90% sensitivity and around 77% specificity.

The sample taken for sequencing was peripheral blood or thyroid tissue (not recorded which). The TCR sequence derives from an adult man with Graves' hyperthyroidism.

In DNA form, the CDR3 reads TGTGCCAGCAGTCCCGGGACAGGGTTGTATGGCTACACCTTC. Translated: CASSPGTGLYGYTF. The chain recombines TRBV12-3 or TRBV12-4 with TRBJ1-2; 9 nucleotides agree with TRBD1. With V trimmed by 5 bases and J by 5 bases, 6 bases remained unmatched. The CDR3 totals 14 residues.